This T cell receptor beta chain was found in a study of cytomegalovirus exposure and HLA in healthy donors. The protocol was immunoSEQ multiplex PCR, while the TCRdb copy is restricted to in-frame clones and leaves out a portion. The sample has around 300,000 clones, 88% seen once. V shed 1 base and J shed 9 bases, with 19 bases lying between them. The CDR3 extends over 16 amino acids. In germline, CDR1 is SGHTA, CDR2 FQGNSA. The sequence came from a woman aged 18-29 years in good health and CMV-seronegative. The sequenced material came from PBMCs. The rearrangement links TRBV7-2 to TRBJ2-1, with a tentative D call TRBD2 (6 bases). The CDR3 is CASSLDTSSRGGEQFF. DNA for the CDR3: TGTGCCAGCAGCTTAGATACTAGCAGCCGAGGAGGTGAGCAGTTCTTC. The variable domain in full, with the rest retrieved from reference TRBV7-2 and TRBJ2-1, is GAGVSQSPSNKVTEKGKDVELRCDPISGHTALYWYRQSLGQGLEFLIYFQGNSAPDKSGLPSDRFSAERTGGSVSTLTIQRTQQEDSAVYLCASSLDTSSRGGEQFFGPGTRLTVL.